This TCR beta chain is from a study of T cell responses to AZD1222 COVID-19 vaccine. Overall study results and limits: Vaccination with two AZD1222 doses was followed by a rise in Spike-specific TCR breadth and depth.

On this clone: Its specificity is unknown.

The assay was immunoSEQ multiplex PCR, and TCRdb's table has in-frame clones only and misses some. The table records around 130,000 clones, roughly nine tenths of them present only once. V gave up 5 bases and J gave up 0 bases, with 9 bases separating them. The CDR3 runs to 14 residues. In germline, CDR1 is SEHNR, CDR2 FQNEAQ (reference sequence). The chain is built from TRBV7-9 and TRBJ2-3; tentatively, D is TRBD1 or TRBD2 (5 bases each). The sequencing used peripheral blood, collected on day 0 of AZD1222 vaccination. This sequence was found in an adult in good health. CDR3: CASSKRDSTDTQYF. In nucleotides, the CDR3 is TGTGCCAGCAGCAAACGGGACAGCACAGATACGCAGTATTTT. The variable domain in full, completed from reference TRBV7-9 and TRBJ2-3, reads DTGVSQNPRHKITKRGQNVTFRCDPISEHNRLYWYRQTLGQGPEFLTYFQNEAQLEKSRLLSDRFSAERPKGSFSTLEIQRTEQGDSAMYLCASSKRDSTDTQYFGPGTRLTVL.